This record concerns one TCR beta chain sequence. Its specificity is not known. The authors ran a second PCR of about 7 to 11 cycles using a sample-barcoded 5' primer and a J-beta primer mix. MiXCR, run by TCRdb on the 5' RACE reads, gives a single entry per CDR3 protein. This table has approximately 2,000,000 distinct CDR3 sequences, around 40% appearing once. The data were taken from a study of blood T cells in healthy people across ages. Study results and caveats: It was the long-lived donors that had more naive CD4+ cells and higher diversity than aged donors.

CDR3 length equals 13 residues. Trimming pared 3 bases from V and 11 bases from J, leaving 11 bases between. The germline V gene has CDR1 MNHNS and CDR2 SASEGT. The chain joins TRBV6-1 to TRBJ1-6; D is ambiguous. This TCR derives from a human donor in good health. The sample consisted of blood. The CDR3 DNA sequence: TGTGCCAGCAGTGATCACAGCAGGCCACCCCTCCACTTT. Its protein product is CASSDHSRPPLHF.